This TCR beta chain was sequenced during a study of blood T cell repertoires in COVID-19. The wider study: From T cells, B-cell-depleted T cells, or PBMCs came the material, which was cDNA or gDNA.

Authors' data handling: Amplification from reference gene primers served as the basis for estimated nucleated cell counts. Sequenced by immunoSEQ multiplex PCR; TCRdb stores in-frame clones only, minus some. That table gives V, J and clone size, and the DNA gave D and trimming. The data contain about 180,000 clones, 84% of them singletons. Enrollees, 18 to 89 years old, lived in some 24 US areas. The recovered donors of Cohort 3 showed two negative PCRs, clearance, or symptom resolution. This clone occurred once. V gave up 4 bases and J gave up 2 bases, with 12 bases separating them. The CDR3 loop spans 15 amino acids. Germline CDR1 is SGDLS and CDR2 is YYNGEE.

V and J are TRBV9 and TRBJ2-2; tentative D call: TRBD2 (6 bases). The TCR sequence derives from a man in his fifties who had recovered from COVID-19. Sequencing used PBMCs or T cells enriched from blood (not recorded which). The CDR3 here is CASSPYSGNTGELFF. CDR3 coding DNA: TGTGCCAGCAGCCCTTATAGCGGAAACACCGGGGAGCTGTTTTTT.